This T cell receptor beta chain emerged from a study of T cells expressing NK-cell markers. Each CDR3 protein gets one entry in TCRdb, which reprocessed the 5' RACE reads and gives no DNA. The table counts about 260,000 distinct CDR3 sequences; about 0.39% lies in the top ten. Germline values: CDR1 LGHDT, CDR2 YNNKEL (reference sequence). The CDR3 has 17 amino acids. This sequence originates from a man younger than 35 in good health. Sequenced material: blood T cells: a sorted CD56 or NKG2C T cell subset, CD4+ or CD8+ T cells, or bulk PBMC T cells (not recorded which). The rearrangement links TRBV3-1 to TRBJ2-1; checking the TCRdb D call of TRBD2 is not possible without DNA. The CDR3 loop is CASSQDGRGGAYNEQFF.